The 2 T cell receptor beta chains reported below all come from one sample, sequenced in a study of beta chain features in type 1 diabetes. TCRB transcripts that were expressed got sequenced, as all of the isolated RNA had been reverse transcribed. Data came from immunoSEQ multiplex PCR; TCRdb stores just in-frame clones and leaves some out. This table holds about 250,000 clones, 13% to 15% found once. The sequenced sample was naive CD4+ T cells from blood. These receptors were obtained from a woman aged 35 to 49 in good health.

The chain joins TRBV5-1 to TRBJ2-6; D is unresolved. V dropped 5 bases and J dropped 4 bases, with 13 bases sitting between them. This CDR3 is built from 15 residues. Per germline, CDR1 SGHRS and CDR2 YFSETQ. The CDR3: CASRILSTGANVLTF. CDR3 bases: TGCGCCAGCAGAATTTTGAGTACCGGGGCCAACGTCCTGACTTTC.

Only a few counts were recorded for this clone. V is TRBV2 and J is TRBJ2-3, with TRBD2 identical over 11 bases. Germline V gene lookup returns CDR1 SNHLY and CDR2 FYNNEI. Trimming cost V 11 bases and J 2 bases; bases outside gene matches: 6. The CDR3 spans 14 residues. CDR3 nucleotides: TGTGCCTGGCCTAGCGGGGGGCCCACAGATACGCAGTATTTT. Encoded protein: CAWPSGGPTDTQYF.